Presented here are 12 T cell receptor beta chains from one specimen sequenced in a study of blood T cells in healthy people across ages. The use of a sample-barcoded 5' primer and a J-beta primer mix characterized a second PCR of roughly 6 to 11 cycles. TCRdb called the 5' RACE reads again in MiXCR, with one record for every CDR3 protein. The table shows 850,000 to 1,100,000 distinct CDR3 sequences, with roughly two fifths occurring only once. Sequencing was performed on blood. Receptors were obtained from a man aged 18 to 35 in good health.

The chain carries TRBV5-1 and TRBJ1-1, with 7 bases aligning to TRBD1. Germline V CDR1 and CDR2: SGHRS, YFSETQ. CDR3 length equals 15 residues. The J segment lost 3 bases and the V segment lost 3 bases, leaving 8 bases of the junction unmatched. The CDR3 loop is CASSSTTGEDTEAFF. The CDR3 nucleotides are TGCGCCAGCAGCTCAACCACAGGGGAGGACACTGAAGCTTTCTTT.

A few counts support this clonotype. CDR3: CASSPSGGVADTQYF. The CDR3 DNA follows: TGCGCCAGCAGCCCTAGCGGGGGGGTCGCAGATACGCAGTATTTT. V and J are TRBV5-1 and TRBJ2-3; 12 nucleotides align to TRBD2. Germline values: CDR1 SGHRS, CDR2 YFSETQ. The CDR3 has 15 residues. Trimming at V came to 4 bases and at J to 4 bases, leaving 4 bases not matched to a gene.

The chain uses TRBV11-2 and TRBJ1-2, with 7 bases that match TRBD1. The CDR3 is 15 amino acids. Germline V gene lookup returns CDR1 SGHAT and CDR2 FQNNGV. The V gene end was trimmed by 2 bases and the J gene end by 5 bases; junction bases not matched to a gene: 8. The CDR3 is CASSLRDSEPYGYTF. DNA for the CDR3: TGTGCCAGCAGCTTACGGGACAGCGAGCCGTATGGCTACACCTTC.

This chain links TRBV5-1 with TRBJ1-2; D is undetermined. Germline V gives CDR1 SGHRS, CDR2 YFSETQ. Deletions cut 0 bases from V and 2 bases from J, with 23 bases between. The CDR3 is 19 residues long. CDR3 in amino acids: CASSLGSVPQKDLNYGYTF. Written as DNA, the CDR3 is TGCGCCAGCAGCTTGGGGTCCGTCCCCCAGAAAGATCTAAACTATGGCTACACCTTC. Supplemented by reference TRBV5-1 and TRBJ1-2, the full variable domain reads KAGVTQTPRYLIKTRGQQVTLSCSPISGHRSVSWYQQTPGQGLQFLFEYFSETQRNKGNFPGRFSGRQFSNSRSEMNVSTLELGDSALYLCASSLGSVPQKDLNYGYTFGSGTRLTVV.

This clonotype was counted between two and nine times. This chain links TRBV6-5 with TRBJ2-7; D gene ambiguous. With 7 bases removed from V and 5 bases from J, the gap between germline ends came to 27 bases. The germline V gene encodes CDR1 MNHEY and CDR2 SVGAGI. CDR3 length: 17 amino acids. The CDR3 sequence is CASTSRAWGQVIHEQYF. In DNA, the CDR3 is TGTGCCAGCACCTCTCGGGCGTGGGGTCAGGTGATCCACGAGCAGTACTTC.

Here the CDR3 reads CSAITGTTDTQYF. The CDR3 region has the DNA TGCAGTGCGATCACAGGTACAACAGATACGCAGTATTTT. The chain couples TRBV20-1 to TRBJ2-3, with a possible D match to TRBD1 (5 bases). The V and J ends lost 6 bases and 3 bases respectively, with 13 bases between them. The CDR3 has 13 residues. Germline V gives CDR1 DFQATT, CDR2 SNEGSKA (reference sequence).

This clonotype came up many times. The gene calls are TRBV29-1 and TRBJ2-1; 8 nucleotides agree with TRBD1. This CDR3 has 15 residues. Germline V CDR1 and CDR2: SQVTM, ANQGSEA. The trim removed 4 bases at V and 3 bases at J, leaving 8 bases unmatched. The CDR3 region has the DNA TGCAGCGTTGTGGACGGGACAGGTTACTACAATGAGCAGTTCTTC. Its translation: CSVVDGTGYYNEQFF.

The CDR3 DNA is TGTGCCAGCAGCCCCCCTGGCAATACGCAGTATTTT. Amino acid sequence: CASSPPGNTQYF. The rearrangement uses TRBV9 and TRBJ2-3; D not resolved. Germline V CDR1 and CDR2: SGDLS, YYNGEE. CDR3 length equals 12 residues. Trimming shortened V by 4 bases and J by 7 bases, and 10 bases separated the two germline ends.

In regard to this clonotype: The junction differs from germline at one of its ends, possibly a read error. The chain employs TRBV6-2 or TRBV6-3 and TRBJ1-1; weak D call: TRBD1 (5 bases). The CDR3 sequence is 14 residues long. Germline lookup yields CDR1 MNHEY and CDR2 SVGEGT. Here the CDR3 reads CASRLGEGDTEAFF. CDR3 nucleotide sequence: TGCGCCAGCAGGCTGGGGGAAGGGGACACTGAAGCTTTCTTT.

This clonotype was counted a few times. The V and J genes are TRBV6-6 and TRBJ1-5, with D possibly being TRBD1 (5 bases). Germline V gene lookup returns CDR1 MNHNY and CDR2 SVGAGI (reference sequence). The length of the CDR3 is 15 residues. Deletions cut 4 bases from V and 1 base from J, with 11 bases between. The CDR3 sequence: CASSWRGGSNQPQHF. In nucleotides, the CDR3 is TGTGCCAGCAGTTGGCGGGGCGGGAGCAATCAGCCCCAGCATTTT.

In this sample, this clonotype turned up a few times. This chain links TRBV15 with TRBJ2-7, with D unresolved. The germline V and J ends were trimmed by 2 bases and 2 bases, with 16 bases remaining between them. The germline V gene has CDR1 LNHNV and CDR2 YYDKDF (reference sequence). The CDR3 runs 16 residues. The CDR3 sequence: CATSRIERTSTYEQYF. DNA for the CDR3: TGTGCCACCAGCAGAATAGAAAGGACCAGTACCTACGAGCAGTACTTC.

This rearrangement joins TRBV7-2 to TRBJ1-2; 7 bases map to TRBD1. Trimming cost V 3 bases and J 4 bases; bases outside gene matches: 5. The CDR3 has 14 residues. Germline values: CDR1 SGHTA, CDR2 FQGNSA. The CDR3 here is CASSLTGQSYGYTF. The CDR3 DNA sequence: TGTGCCAGCAGCTTGACAGGGCAGAGCTATGGCTACACCTTC.